These 22 T cell receptor beta chains were all obtained from the same sample, sequenced in a study of cytomegalovirus exposure and HLA in healthy donors. Researchers ran the PCR with 60 Vbeta and 13 Jbeta primers. Method: immunoSEQ multiplex PCR; TCRdb's copy keeps in-frame clones and lacks some. In the table there are 120,000 or so clones, 17% of which are singletons. The sequenced sample consisted of PBMCs. Receptors originate from a female donor in good health and CMV-seropositive.

This clone was found a few times. The J gene is TRBJ2-4, the V gene TRBV27; D unresolved. Germline loops: CDR1 MNHEY, CDR2 SMNVEV (reference sequence). V shed 3 bases and J shed 0 bases, with 6 bases lying between them. The CDR3 extends over 14 amino acids. Here the CDR3 reads CASSFSLAKNIQYF. For the CDR3, the DNA is TGTGCCAGCAGTTTTAGCCTAGCCAAAAACATTCAGTACTTC.

As for this clone: The identical CDR3 is also encoded by other nucleotide sequences in the sample. The J gene is TRBJ2-7, the V gene TRBV6-5, with D perhaps TRBD1 (6 bases). V was shortened by 0 bases and J by 3 bases, with 9 bases between the two germline ends. The CDR3 has 14 residues. Germline assignment: CDR1 MNHEY and CDR2 SVGAGI. The CDR3: CASSYSRGGYEQYF. The CDR3 region has the DNA TGTGCCAGCAGTTACTCCAGGGGCGGCTACGAGCAGTACTTC.

This clone appeared a few times. V usage is TRBV9 and J usage is TRBJ2-7, with 9 bases matching TRBD1. The CDR3 totals 17 residues. Trimming cost V 4 bases and J 4 bases; bases outside gene matches: 15. Germline V lookup: CDR1 SGDLS, CDR2 YYNGEE. CDR3 residues: CASSTLGTGFGLYEQYF. The DNA for the CDR3 is TGTGCCAGCAGCACCCTGGGGACAGGGTTCGGACTGTACGAGCAGTACTTC.

This clone has only a few counts. This chain links TRBV2 with TRBJ1-1, with D possibly matching TRBD1 (5 bases). V shed 7 bases and J shed 1 base, with 10 bases lying between them. This CDR3 region has 13 residues. Germline lookup yields CDR1 SNHLY and CDR2 FYNNEI. This CDR3 reads CASIFRENTEAFF. The DNA for the CDR3 is TGTGCCAGCATTTTCAGGGAGAACACTGAAGCTTTCTTT.

V and J are TRBV5-5 and TRBJ1-5; TRBD1 might be the D (6 bases). Trimming removed 0 bases at V and 0 bases at J, with 19 bases between. CDR1 and CDR2 (germline): SGHKS, YYEKEE (reference sequence). The length of the CDR3 is 19 residues. DNA for the CDR3: TGTGCCAGCAGCTTGGTATTGGTCAGGGGATCTTATAGCAATCAGCCCCAGCATTTT. Amino acids: CASSLVLVRGSYSNQPQHF.

This clone was detected a few times. This sequence joins TRBV19 and TRBJ2-5, with 11 bases identical to TRBD1. This CDR3 has 15 residues. Losses at the gene ends were 3 bases for V and 4 bases for J; bases not matched to a gene: 4. Germline V gene data show CDR1 as LNHDA and CDR2 as SQIVND (reference sequence). The CDR3 spells CASSMDRGQGETQYF. The DNA of the CDR3 is TGTGCCAGTAGTATGGACAGGGGGCAAGGAGAGACCCAGTACTTC.

In its sample, this clone was seen a few times. V is TRBV19 and J is TRBJ1-5; unclear D gene. Germline CDR1 is LNHDA and CDR2 is SQIVND (reference sequence). Trimming stripped 3 bases from V and 0 bases from J, with 6 bases between. The CDR3 is 14 residues long. The CDR3 loop reads CASSIQVSNQPQHF. In nucleotides, the CDR3 is TGTGCCAGTAGTATTCAGGTTAGCAATCAGCCCCAGCATTTT.

Comments on this clone: A junction end diverges from the germline sequence, so it may reflect a read error. The CDR3 DNA follows: TGTGCCAGCAGCTTCGGACAGAACACTGACGCTTTCTTT. As protein: CASSFGQNTDAFF. This chain connects TRBV7-9 to TRBJ1-1, with D possibly TRBD1 on 6 matching bases. This CDR3 has 13 amino acids. Germline CDR1 and CDR2: SEHNR and FQNEAQ (reference sequence).

The chain couples TRBV15 to TRBJ2-3, with 7 bases fitting TRBD2. CDR1 and CDR2 (germline): LNHNV, YYDKDF (reference sequence). The V and J ends lost 0 bases and 2 bases, in that order; junction bases with no gene match: 11. This CDR3 has 18 residues. The chain's CDR3 is CATSRDPLRREITDTQYF. The CDR3 nucleotides are TGTGCCACCAGCAGAGACCCACTACGGCGGGAGATCACAGATACGCAGTATTTT. The full variable domain, rest sourced from reference TRBV15 and TRBJ2-3, is DAMVIQNPRYQVTQFGKPVTLSCSQTLNHNVMYWYQQKSSQAPKLLFHYYDKDFNNEADTPDNFQSRRPNTSFCFLDIRSPGLGDTAMYLCATSRDPLRREITDTQYFGPGTRLTVL.

There are a few counts of this clone. The chain carries TRBV7-8 and TRBJ2-1, with 8 bases matching TRBD2. Trimming at V came to 3 bases and at J to 6 bases, leaving 7 bases not matched to a gene. The CDR3 sequence is 15 residues long. Looked up from germline, CDR1 is SGHVS and CDR2 is FQNEAQ. CDR3 in amino acids: CASSFILAGTNEQFF. As DNA, the CDR3 is TGTGCCAGCAGCTTCATATTAGCGGGAACCAATGAGCAGTTCTTC.

This clone turned up a few times. The chain recombines TRBV28 with TRBJ2-1; 9 bases line up with TRBD2. Trimming cost V 2 bases and J 2 bases; bases outside gene matches: 4. This CDR3 spans 16 amino acids. The germline CDR1 and CDR2 sequences are MDHEN and SYDVKM. The CDR3 is CASSLTGTSPYNEQFF. Here the CDR3 DNA reads TGTGCCAGCAGTTTAACAGGGACTAGCCCCTACAATGAGCAGTTCTTC.

This clone was counted between two and nine times. The chain uses TRBV27 and TRBJ2-5; D gene ambiguous. The CDR3 is 13 residues long. Trimming cost V 7 bases and J 5 bases, with 14 bases left between them. Germline CDR1 MNHEY, CDR2 SMNVEV (reference sequence). CDR3 nucleotides: TGTGCCAGCACTCTAGGTATCGGGGAGACCCAGTACTTC. It codes for CASTLGIGETQYF.

V gene TRBV6-6 combines with J gene TRBJ2-7; possible D gene TRBD2, 5 bases. The CDR3 is 15 amino acids. Germline V gene lookup returns CDR1 MNHNY and CDR2 SVGAGI (reference sequence). V was pared by 7 bases and J by 2 bases, with 18 bases between. The CDR3 here is CASILGRGSTYEQYF. For the CDR3, the DNA is TGTGCCAGCATCCTAGGTCGGGGATCCACCTACGAGCAGTACTTC.

The table lists this clone with a few counts. The chain couples TRBV7-9 to TRBJ1-4; 11 bases line up with TRBD1. CDR1 and CDR2 from the germline V gene are SEHNR and FQNEAQ (reference sequence). CDR3 length: 19 amino acids. V shed 0 bases, J shed 11 bases, and the junction held 17 bases outside the gene matches. The CDR3 protein is CASSLARDRGDSAFGKLFF. CDR3 DNA: TGTGCCAGCAGCTTAGCGCGGGACAGGGGGGATTCCGCTTTTGGGAAACTGTTTTTT.

The chain couples TRBV12-5 to TRBJ2-1; 8 bases line up with TRBD2. This CDR3 region has 15 residues. CDR1 is LGHNT, CDR2 FRNRAP, per germline. V was clipped by 5 bases and J by 7 bases; unmatched bases: 10. The CDR3 DNA follows: TGTGCTAGTGGTCTGGGACGGGGGGGCTATAATGAGCAGTTCTTC. Its protein product is CASGLGRGGYNEQFF.

A few counts support this clone. The chain couples TRBV5-1 to TRBJ2-3; the match to TRBD1 covers 12 bases. Germline V gives CDR1 SGHRS, CDR2 YFSETQ. CDR3 size: 14 residues. V dropped 6 bases and J dropped 4; count of bases not matched to a gene: 3. The CDR3 nucleotides are TGCGCCAGCATCCGGGACAGGGGGCCAGATACGCAGTATTTT. Its translation: CASIRDRGPDTQYF.

This clone was seen a handful of times. This chain links TRBV29-1 with TRBJ2-1; D perhaps matches TRBD2 (5 bases). CDR3 length: 14 residues. Germline CDR1 SQVTM, CDR2 ANQGSEA. V lost 5 bases, J lost 4 bases, and 15 bases lay in between. The CDR3 here is CSVSRDRGYNEQFF. CDR3 DNA sequence: TGCAGCGTTAGCCGCGACCGCGGGTACAATGAGCAGTTCTTC.

This clone came up a few times. V is TRBV28 and J is TRBJ1-3; possible D gene TRBD1, 5 bases. V was cut by 4 bases and J by 0 bases, with 16 bases left in between. The CDR3 consists of 17 residues. CDR1 MDHEN and CDR2 SYDVKM come from the germline V gene. The CDR3 DNA reads TGTGCCAGCAGTTCCTCACTTGGGGCTTTCTCTGGAAACACCATATATTTT. Protein product: CASSSSLGAFSGNTIYF.

The CDR3 is CAWSVGRGYEQYF. The CDR3 coding sequence is TGTGCCTGGAGTGTAGGGAGGGGGTACGAGCAGTACTTC. V and J are TRBV30 and TRBJ2-7; D possibly corresponds to TRBD2 (7 bases). V dropped 0 bases and J dropped 4 bases, with 10 bases sitting between them. The CDR3 is 13 residues long. Germline V gene sequence: CDR1 GTSNPN, CDR2 SVGIG (reference sequence). Supplemented by reference TRBV30 and TRBJ2-7, the full variable domain reads SQTIHQWPATLVQPVGSPLSLECTVEGTSNPNLYWYRQAAGRGLQLLFYSVGIGQISSEVPQNLSASRPQDRQFILSSKKLLLSDSGFYLCAWSVGRGYEQYFGPGTRLTVT.

The V and J genes are TRBV7-9 and TRBJ2-5; tentatively, D is TRBD2 (6 bases). This CDR3 is built from 14 residues. CDR1 SEHNR and CDR2 FQNEAQ come from the germline V gene (reference sequence). V lost 4 bases and J lost 5, with 14 bases in between. CDR3 region: CASSSSGSKETQYF. The DNA of the CDR3 is TGTGCCAGCAGCTCGTCCGGGAGCAAGGAGACCCAGTACTTC.

This clone was detected a few times. The CDR3 region is CASSQDAGTNVLTF. DNA of the CDR3: TGCGCCAGCAGCCAAGATGCGGGGACCAACGTCCTGACTTTC. J is TRBJ2-6 and V is TRBV4-1, with D possibly matching TRBD2 (6 bases). The V end was cut by 0 bases, the J end by 8 bases, with 8 bases between. CDR1 is MGHRA and CDR2 is YSYEKL in the germline V gene. This CDR3 has 14 residues.

The chain combines TRBV4-3 with TRBJ2-2; 7 positions agree with TRBD2. Germline V gene data show CDR1 as LGHNA and CDR2 as YSLEER. V lost 1 base, J lost 7 bases, and 3 bases stayed unmatched. The CDR3 extends over 14 amino acids. The CDR3 bases are TGCGCCAGCAGCCAAGCGGGAGGCATCGGGGAGCTGTTTTTT. This translates into CASSQAGGIGELFF.